This passage covers 23 T cell receptor beta chains from one sample sequenced in a study of blood T cells in healthy people across ages. Alongside a J-beta primer mix, a sample-barcoded 5' primer served in a second PCR lasting about 6 to 11 cycles. MiXCR, applied by TCRdb to the 5' RACE reads, yields one record per CDR3 protein. The data contain around 1.1 million distinct CDR3 sequences, under 40% of them seen just once; the ten biggest clones take up roughly 13%. Sequences were obtained from blood. These receptors were collected from a man between 18 and 35 years old in good health.

This chain connects TRBV3-1 to TRBJ2-1; 9 nucleotides line up with TRBD1. V lost 4 bases and J lost 8; bases outside the gene matches: 6. The V gene's germline CDR1 is LGHDT and CDR2 YNNKEL (reference sequence). CDR3 length: 14 residues. CDR3 bases: TGTGCCAGCAGCCTCCCGGGACAGGGCCATGAGCAGTTCTTC. Protein: CASSLPGQGHEQFF.

This clonotype was seen many times. V usage is TRBV3-1 and J usage is TRBJ2-4; D call uncertain. Between the trimmed V and J ends, which lost 0 bases and 7 bases, there was a span of 13 bases. Germline V lookup: CDR1 LGHDT, CDR2 YNNKEL (reference sequence). The CDR3 is 15 amino acids. In nucleotides, the CDR3 is TGTGCCAGCAGCCAAGATATGGCCAGCGCGAACATTCAGTACTTC. Its protein product is CASSQDMASANIQYF.

In its sample, this clonotype was seen a few times. The rearrangement uses TRBV6-1 and TRBJ2-1; TRBD2 matches 7 bases. CDR1 and CDR2 from the germline V gene are MNHNS and SASEGT. This CDR3 contains 14 residues. J lost 5 bases, V lost 3 bases, and 4 bases had no gene match. Here the CDR3 DNA reads TGTGCCAGCAGTGAGACTAGCTTGGACAATGAGCAGTTCTTC. Translated, it gives CASSETSLDNEQFF.

This clonotype was detected only a few times. The V gene is TRBV18, the J gene TRBJ2-3, with D possibly TRBD2 on 5 matching bases. The germline CDR1 and CDR2 sequences are KGHSH and LQKENI. V was shortened by 6 bases and J by 6 bases, with 13 bases between the two germline ends. The CDR3 consists of 13 residues. CDR3 DNA: TGTGCCAGCTCCCTGAAGGTAGCGGATACGCAGTATTTT. This encodes CASSLKVADTQYF.

The chain uses TRBV29-1 and TRBJ2-5; 7 positions match TRBD2. Per the germline V gene, CDR1 is SQVTM and CDR2 is ANQGSEA. V shed 4 bases, J shed 11 bases, and the junction held 16 bases outside the gene matches. The CDR3 is 14 amino acids. The CDR3 spells CSVVGEGGMDEQYF. CDR3 DNA sequence: TGCAGCGTTGTAGGGGAGGGAGGGATGGATGAGCAGTACTTC.

The chain carries TRBV6-1 and TRBJ1-2; unclear D gene. Germline V gene lookup returns CDR1 MNHNS and CDR2 SASEGT. Trimming pared 3 bases from V and 5 bases from J, leaving 10 bases between. There are 13 residues in the CDR3. CDR3 nucleotides: TGTGCCAGCAGTGAGGAACGGCGGTATGGCTACACCTTC. It is translated as CASSEERRYGYTF.

As concerns this clonotype: Mismatch with germline at one junction end may stem from a read error. The chain carries TRBV2 and TRBJ2-1, with D perhaps TRBD1 (6 bases). The CDR3 consists of 12 residues. Germline V lookup: CDR1 SNHLY, CDR2 FYNNEI. The CDR3 sequence: CASSYRDNGQFF. The CDR3 coding sequence is TGTGCCAGCAGCTACAGGGACAATGGGCAGTTCTTC.

J is TRBJ2-7 and V is TRBV5-1, with D maybe TRBD1 (6 bases). The germline CDR1 and CDR2 sequences are SGHRS and YFSETQ. Trimming took 0 bases from V and 5 from J, leaving 12 bases between them. This CDR3 is 14 amino acids long. The CDR3 DNA reads as TGCGCCAGCAGCTTGGCAGGGGCTAGCCACGAGCAGTACTTC. The encoded protein is CASSLAGASHEQYF.

This clonotype was recorded a few times. This rearrangement joins TRBV18 to TRBJ2-1; 9 bases line up with TRBD2. Losses at the gene ends were 5 bases for V and 2 bases for J; bases not matched to a gene: 4. The CDR3 spans 15 residues. The V gene's germline CDR1 is KGHSH and CDR2 LQKENI. The CDR3 sequence: CASSVAGVTYNEQFF. The CDR3 DNA follows: TGTGCCAGCTCAGTAGCGGGGGTCACCTACAATGAGCAGTTCTTC.

On this clonotype itself: At one end the junction does not follow the germline gene, possibly because of a read error. The chain employs TRBV20-1 and TRBJ1-4, with TRBD1 identical over 10 bases. CDR1 and CDR2 from the germline V gene are DFQATT and SNEGSKA (reference sequence). The CDR3 loop spans 14 amino acids. CDR3 coding DNA: TGCAATGCTAGAGCGACAGGGGGCTTTGAAAAACTGTTTTTT. It specifies CNARATGGFEKLFF.

The rearrangement links TRBV2 to TRBJ1-2; no firm D call. CDR3 size: 12 residues. The V end lost 4 bases, the J end lost 8 bases, and 11 bases lay between the germline ends. Germline values: CDR1 SNHLY, CDR2 FYNNEI. The CDR3 reads CASSVRAGGYTF. The CDR3 nucleotides read TGTGCCAGCAGTGTTAGGGCCGGGGGCTACACCTTC. The whole variable domain, filled in from reference TRBV2 and TRBJ1-2, reads EPEVTQTPSHQVTQMGQEVILRCVPISNHLYFYWYRQILGQKVEFLVSFYNNEISEKSEIFDDQFSVERPDGSNFTLKIRSTKLEDSAMYFCASSVRAGGYTFGSGTRLTVV.

The chain joins TRBV20-1 to TRBJ1-1, with a possible D match to TRBD1 (6 bases). The germline V and J ends were trimmed by 6 bases and 0 bases, with 11 bases remaining between them. The CDR3 has 13 residues. Germline CDR1 DFQATT, CDR2 SNEGSKA (reference sequence). The CDR3 sequence: CSAPQGLNTEAFF. CDR3 bases: TGCAGTGCGCCACAGGGCTTGAACACTGAAGCTTTCTTT.

This clonotype appeared a single time. The chain has TRBV12-3 or TRBV12-4 and TRBJ1-6; D is possibly TRBD1 (5 bases). This CDR3 is built from 16 residues. Trimming stripped 6 bases from V and 9 bases from J, with 21 bases between. CDR3 bases: TGTGCCAGCAGCCTGAAGGGGACGGAGATAGGTTCACCCCTCCACTTT. Protein sequence: CASSLKGTEIGSPLHF.

This clonotype appeared a few times. V and J are TRBV2 and TRBJ2-4, with D perhaps given as TRBD1 or TRBD2 (5 bases each). The V end was cut by 4 bases, the J end by 7 bases, with 5 bases between. Germline V gene sequence: CDR1 SNHLY, CDR2 FYNNEI. The CDR3 totals 11 residues. CDR3 in amino acids: CASSGGNIQYF. The CDR3 nucleotides are TGTGCCAGCAGTGGGGGGAACATTCAGTACTTC.

The chain is built from TRBV4-1 and TRBJ1-2; weak D call: TRBD1 (6 bases). Trimming pared 4 bases from V and 0 bases from J, leaving 12 bases between. Per germline, CDR1 MGHRA and CDR2 YSYEKL. This CDR3 region has 15 residues. The CDR3 nucleotides are TGCGCCAGCAGCCGAACACAGGGATCTAACTATGGCTACACCTTC. This encodes CASSRTQGSNYGYTF.

The genes are TRBV5-1 and TRBJ1-6; tentative D call: TRBD1 (6 bases). This CDR3 region has 16 residues. Trimming left V 0 bases short and J 9 bases short, with 16 bases between. CDR1 and CDR2 from the germline V gene are SGHRS and YFSETQ. The CDR3 bases are TGCGCCAGCAGCTTGGCGGGGGCCTTAGTCGGTTCACCCCTCCACTTT. Translated: CASSLAGALVGSPLHF. Supplemented by reference TRBV5-1 and TRBJ1-6, the full variable domain reads KAGVTQTPRYLIKTRGQQVTLSCSPISGHRSVSWYQQTPGQGLQFLFEYFSETQRNKGNFPGRFSGRQFSNSRSEMNVSTLELGDSALYLCASSLAGALVGSPLHFGNGTRLTVT.

The V and J genes are TRBV7-9 and TRBJ1-2; D uncertain. V was shortened by 4 bases and J by 5 bases, with 14 bases between the two germline ends. Per germline, CDR1 SEHNR and CDR2 FQNEAQ (reference sequence). This CDR3 has 14 residues. CDR3 amino acids: CASSSTLRGYGYTF. For the CDR3, the DNA is TGTGCCAGCAGCTCGACCCTACGAGGGTATGGCTACACCTTC.

The table lists this clonotype with a few counts. This chain joins TRBV5-1 and TRBJ1-3; the D is unclear. The ends were cut back, 4 bases at V and 2 bases at J, with 13 bases in the middle. Germline values: CDR1 SGHRS, CDR2 YFSETQ. This CDR3 is built from 15 residues. CDR3 in DNA: TGCGCCAGCAGCACCGGACGGAGAACTGGAAACACCATATATTTT. It specifies CASSTGRRTGNTIYF.

The chain is built from TRBV5-6 and TRBJ2-1; D call uncertain. V was trimmed by 4 bases and J by 8 bases, leaving 13 bases between them. This CDR3 comprises 13 residues. CDR1 and CDR2 (germline): SGHDT, YYEEEE. This CDR3 is CASSATFSDEQFF. The CDR3 region has the DNA TGTGCCAGCAGCGCGACGTTCTCAGATGAGCAGTTCTTC.

This clonotype was picked up a small number of times. The rearrangement uses TRBV20-1 and TRBJ2-3; 8 bases align to TRBD2. The CDR3 spans 16 residues. Germline V gene lookup returns CDR1 DFQATT and CDR2 SNEGSKA (reference sequence). V shed 3 bases and J 2 bases; nucleotides not matched to a gene: 10. The CDR3 here is CSARSRLARSTDTQYF. CDR3 DNA sequence: TGCAGTGCTAGGTCTCGACTAGCGCGGTCCACAGATACGCAGTATTTT.

In this sample, this clonotype turned up a few times. V and J are TRBV7-3 and TRBJ1-2; weak D call: TRBD1 (5 bases). The CDR3 length is 15 residues. Germline CDR1 and CDR2: SGHTA and FQGTGA. V was cut by 5 bases and J by 6 bases, with 19 bases left in between. In nucleotides, the CDR3 is TGTGCCAGCAGCCCCAATCCACTCCTCAGGGATGGCTACACCTTC. This encodes CASSPNPLLRDGYTF.

In the case of this clonotype: One end of the junction does not line up with germline, which may come from a read error. The rearrangement joins TRBV3-1 to TRBJ1-6; D gene uncertain. Germline loops: CDR1 LGHDT, CDR2 YNNKEL (reference sequence). This CDR3 is 15 amino acids long. CDR3 in DNA: TGTGCCAGCAGCCAAGACAGCTCCTATAATCCACCCCTCCACTTT. It encodes CASSQDSSYNPPLHF.

This clonotype appeared a few times. This rearrangement joins TRBV4-3 to TRBJ1-2; possibly TRBD1 for D (5 bases). In germline, CDR1 is LGHNA, CDR2 YSLEER. This CDR3 contains 15 residues. Between the trimmed V and J ends, which lost 1 base and 0 bases, there was a span of 9 bases. In nucleotides, the CDR3 is TGCGCCAGCAGCCAAGCTGACAGACCTAACTATGGCTACACCTTC. It specifies CASSQADRPNYGYTF.